Presented here are 5 T cell receptor beta chains from one specimen sequenced in a study of cytomegalovirus exposure and HLA in healthy donors. PCR amplification relied on 60 Vbeta primers (plus 13 Jbeta primers). Profiling relied on immunoSEQ multiplex PCR, and the TCRdb table lists in-frame clones only, not all of them. The profile covers about 210,000 clones, with about 85% appearing a single time and about a tenth taken by the ten largest. Sample: PBMCs. The source is a woman in her forties or fifties in good health and CMV-seropositive.

The chain joins TRBV9 to TRBJ2-6, with 7 bases matching TRBD1. This CDR3 has 18 residues. Germline V gives CDR1 SGDLS, CDR2 YYNGEE. Trimming took 1 base from V and 2 from J; bases not matched to a gene: 9. The CDR3 spells CASSVNGADRAGANVLTF. The CDR3 nucleotides are TGTGCCAGCAGCGTAAATGGGGCAGACAGGGCTGGGGCCAACGTCCTGACTTTC.

The CDR3 region has the DNA TGTGCCAGCAGAGGAGATCGACGCGACGAGCAGTACTTC. This codes for CASRGDRRDEQYF. The J gene is TRBJ2-7, the V gene TRBV25-1; no clear D. Germline V gives CDR1 MGHDK, CDR2 SYGVNS. The CDR3 spans 13 residues. V was shortened by 6 bases and J by 5 bases, with 14 bases between the two germline ends.

The chain has TRBV7-2 and TRBJ2-5, with 11 bases lining up with TRBD2. Germline loops: CDR1 SGHTA, CDR2 FQGNSA. V trimming: 5 bases; J trimming: 2 bases; junction bases outside the gene matches: 13. The CDR3 totals 18 residues. CDR3 protein: CASSPLLLAGGKQETQYF. As DNA, the CDR3 is TGTGCCAGCAGCCCTCTCCTCCTAGCGGGGGGTAAACAAGAGACCCAGTACTTC.

This clone has just one count. This chain connects TRBV15 to TRBJ1-1, with a possible D match to TRBD1 (6 bases). V was cut by 0 bases and J by 6 bases, with 11 bases left in between. CDR1 is LNHNV, CDR2 YYDKDF, per germline (reference sequence). The CDR3 has 14 amino acids. The CDR3 sequence is CATSRDQPGAEAFF. Here the CDR3 DNA reads TGTGCCACCAGCAGAGATCAACCAGGGGCTGAAGCTTTCTTT.

The J gene is TRBJ1-5, the V gene TRBV4-2; TRBD1 aligns across 7 bases. The V gene end was trimmed by 3 bases and the J gene end by 3 bases; junction bases not matched to a gene: 5. The V gene's germline CDR1 is LGHNA and CDR2 YNFKEQ. The CDR3 loop spans 15 amino acids. The CDR3 is CASSQRGQINQPQHF. Here the CDR3 DNA reads TGTGCCAGCAGCCAGAGGGGACAGATCAATCAGCCCCAGCATTTT.